The rows below give T cell receptor beta chains drawn from one sample of a study of shared clonotypes between healthy human individuals. Profiled with immunoSEQ multiplex PCR; TCRdb holds only in-frame clones, not every one. The data contain approximately 2,300,000 clones, 85% to 95% of them singletons. Source material: naive CD4+ T cells from PBMCs. These receptor sequences come from a man aged 18 to 35 in good health. Some clones in this sample may be carry-over from other donors' samples. Both conserved end residues are trimmed from each CDR3.

v_gene: TRBV2
len: 13
CDR3aa: ASSGKSGHYNEQF

v_gene: TRBV7-2
len: 13
CDR3aa: ASSLGLAGKMEQY

v_gene: TRBV10-1
len: 13
CDR3aa: ASSLGQGAFYEQY

v_gene: TRBV15
len: 11
CDR3aa: ATSRGGRYEQY

v_gene: TRBV19
len: 12
CDR3aa: ASSRRDREDEQY

v_gene: TRBV18
len: 16
CDR3aa: ASSQSKGDTRGTGELF

v_gene: TRBV5-8
len: 12
CDR3aa: ASSYPGQGGGYT

v_gene: TRBV4-2
len: 12
CDR3aa: ASRERGSTDTQY

v_gene: TRBV28
len: 13
CDR3aa: ASSPRQGAWQPQH

v_gene: TRBV7-2
len: 11
CDR3aa: ASSDGTKETQY

v_gene: TRBV9
len: 11
CDR3aa: ASSEQGADTQY

v_gene: TRBV28
len: 14
CDR3aa: ASSFSGSRGTDTQY

v_gene: TRBV11-2
len: 15
CDR3aa: ASSLNRLAGRGDTQY

v_gene: TRBV19
len: 12
CDR3aa: ASSIDHAGTEAF

v_gene: TRBV2
len: 10
CDR3aa: ASTAGGLGYT

v_gene: TRBV19
len: 17
CDR3aa: ASRPGLAGGRADTGELF

v_gene: TRBV5-4
len: 14
CDR3aa: ASSLGGAQANEKLF

v_gene: TRBV4-1
len: 15
CDR3aa: ASSPGLATSSYNEQF

v_gene: TRBV5-1
len: 11
CDR3aa: ASSLRSFYGYT

v_gene: TRBV15
len: 11
CDR3aa: ATSRDPNQPQH

v_gene: TRBV5-4
len: 13
CDR3aa: ASSLVPGTNEKLF

v_gene: TRBV29-1
len: 11
CDR3aa: SALFAVNYGYT

v_gene: TRBV9
len: 11
CDR3aa: ASRPPDTGELF

v_gene: TRBV14
len: 12
CDR3aa: ASSKKLELVEQF

v_gene: TRBV19
len: 12
CDR3aa: ASSIRQGVTEAF

v_gene: TRBV11-2
len: 16
CDR3aa: ASSPGSRLAGHQETQY

v_gene: TRBV21-1
len: 10
CDR3aa: ASVQLNTEAF

v_gene: TRBV19
len: 14
CDR3aa: ASSRTSGGSTDTQY

v_gene: TRBV2
len: 12
CDR3aa: ASSSQGGNQPQH

v_gene: TRBV27
len: 13
CDR3aa: ASSSPGRGSYEQY

v_gene: TRBV7-2
len: 15
CDR3aa: ASSLRPGTSGRNEQY

v_gene: TRBV29-1
len: 11
CDR3aa: SVRRGQNYEQY

v_gene: TRBV7-9
len: 13
CDR3aa: ASSRTSGRTDTQY

v_gene: TRBV28
len: 13
CDR3aa: ASSLRGQGTDTQY

v_gene: TRBV19
len: 11
CDR3aa: ASSTRGNEKLF

v_gene: TRBV30
len: 11
CDR3aa: AYLMGGNTEAF

v_gene: TRBV5-4
len: 14
CDR3aa: ASSFGAGQSTDTQY

v_gene: TRBV11-2
len: 10
CDR3aa: ASWGNGETQY

v_gene: TRBV6-5
len: 9
CDR3aa: ASSYLGEQY

v_gene: TRBV6-1
len: 13
CDR3aa: ASSRRAGLVNEQF

v_gene: TRBV9
len: 14
CDR3aa: ASSPTGDPGSYEQY

v_gene: TRBV5-1
len: 13
CDR3aa: ASSLKAGQNTEAF

v_gene: TRBV9
len: 16
CDR3aa: ASSATTTTSGRVTEQF

v_gene: TRBV11-3
len: 14
CDR3aa: ASSQGGTGLGDEQY

v_gene: TRBV6-1
len: 13
CDR3aa: ASSEAPGVSYEQY

v_gene: TRBV7-9
len: 16
CDR3aa: ASTDPRQLPSMNTEAF